This T cell receptor (beta chain) derives from a study of cytomegalovirus exposure and HLA in healthy donors. Study results and limitations: A missense DCLRE1C variant was associated with V- and J-gene trimming of TCR beta chains in a later analysis, and an independent cohort replicated the association. The study labeled 180 or so TCR beta chains cytomegalovirus-associated.

The CDR3 is made up of 16 amino acids. V was clipped by 8 bases and J by 0 bases, with 16 bases between them. CDR1 and CDR2 (germline): MDHEN, SYDVKM. Regarding this clone: Antigen specificity is unknown.

PCR involved 60 Vbeta and 13 Jbeta primers. TCRdb's copy holds only in-frame clones and misses some; the assay was immunoSEQ multiplex PCR. The table has 100,000 to 150,000 clones, about 80% seen once. This receptor was identified in a man aged 30 to 45 in good health and CMV-seropositive. The sample comprised PBMCs. The rearrangement uses TRBV28 and TRBJ2-2; maybe TRBD2 (6 bases). This chain's CDR3 is CASVSLAGSNTGELFF. Written as DNA, the CDR3 is TGTGCCAGCGTCTCTCTGGCGGGATCGAACACCGGGGAGCTGTTTTTT.